Sequencing of this TCR beta chain was carried out in a study of Ad26.COV2.S vaccination and SARS-CoV-2 variants (dated by TCRdb to 2020 to 2023). In the study overall: Vaccine-arm donors were drawn from COV1001, a multicentre, randomized, double-blind, placebo-controlled phase I-IIa trial of Ad26.COV2.S in healthy adults. A total of around 32 samples were included in the TCR-sequenced set, comprising roughly 19 Ad26.COV2.S vaccine recipients, 5 placebo recipients and 8 SARS-CoV-2 convalescent individuals. Investigators did not know the trial group allocation while performing experiments and assessing outcomes. Dosing of Ad26.COV2.S was intramuscular, at either 5x10^10 or 1x10^11 viral particles, delivered as one shot or as two shots spaced 56 days apart. Participants in the trial were split at random into five groups of five each, receiving low-dose or high-dose Ad26.COV2.S once or twice, or else placebo on both occasions. TCRbeta repertoire sequencing was used to assess the specificity and breadth of SARS-CoV-2-reactive T cell receptors after Ad26.COV2.S vaccination. Overall study results and their limits: The authors noted that total T cell responses may have been underestimated by the TCR breadth and depth analyses. Non-spike TCR breadth was comparable between vaccine and placebo recipients, consistent with the vaccine containing only spike. After vaccination, substantial breadth of spike-specific CD8+ and CD4+ T cell responses was reported. Ad26.COV2.S recipients had higher spike-specific TCR breadth than placebo recipients (P = 0.0014). The study was not powered to compare responses between vaccine doses or regimens.

This specimen's treatment or condition label, per the study, means: about 20 received Ad26.COV2.S at low or high dose, single or two shots; 5 received placebo; per-sample allocation not given. Repertoires of vaccine and placebo recipients were sequenced from samples collected on day 63 after the first injection. Cohort 1b enrolled roughly 25 adults aged 18-55 years at a single site in Boston, USA, between 29 July and 7 August 2020. Ad26.COV2.S was a replication-incompetent adenovirus type 26 vector that expressed a prefusion-stabilized SARS-CoV-2 spike protein derived from the original Wuhan strain. Based on its abundance in the sample, this clone is medium-sized (0.01 to 0.1%). The target of this receptor is not known. Qualities for individual bases were not recorded, and no much larger clone is one base off. The immunoSEQ Assay was the method used to sequence TCRbeta CDR3 regions. After extraction, genomic DNA underwent amplification by bias-controlled multiplex PCR, followed by high-throughput sequencing. From the authors' description of their analysis: To quantify the absolute abundance of every unique TCRbeta CDR3 region, sequences were collapsed and filtered. T cell fraction was estimated by normalizing TCRbeta template counts to usable DNA, with usable DNA measured through amplification of reference genes found in all nucleated cells. Repertoire TCRs were annotated as SARS-CoV-2-specific by exact matching of V gene, CDR3 amino acid sequence and J gene to a known reactive TCR set. The reference SARS-CoV-2 TCR set was derived from MIRA and filtered for enrichment in COVID-19-positive ImmuneCODE repertoires, a step that removed public or cross-reactive TCRs. Using the MIRA antigens, annotated TCRs were further analysed by specific ORF or by position within an ORF. Breadth was defined as the number of annotated unique rearrangements divided by the total number of unique productive rearrangements, and depth was defined as the summed frequency of the annotated unique rearrangements. Two-sided Wilcoxon rank-sum tests were applied when comparing TCR breadth between groups. In TCRdb, the immuneACCESS table is reduced to in-frame sequences with V and J assigned. These tables do not hold every clone; where another copy was compared, an unresolved V gene accounts for under half, and the others remain unexplained. From that table come the V and J calls and clone size; the DNA was used to work out D and trimming. The sample table contains some 240,000 clones; only one count was recorded for around 90% of them. About 2.8% of the sample rests with the top ten.

The CDR3, cysteine through phenylalanine, is 17 amino acids long. Only CDR3 DNA remains: 51 bases, in frame from the first base. CDR1 and CDR2, per the germline V gene, are SNHLY and FYNNEI. V trim: 0 bases; J trim: 6 bases; unmatched bases: 10. Recombination joined TRBV2 with TRBJ1-4; TRBD1 agrees with 7 junctional bases. This clonotype was sampled from a person aged 18 to 65 who received the Ad26.COV2.S COVID-19 vaccine or a placebo. The sample in question was peripheral blood, obtained in a trial of Ad26.COV2.S vaccine versus placebo. CDR3 reads: CASSEAGGLTGYEKLFF. The nucleotide sequence is TGTGCCAGCAGTGAAGCTGGGGGTTTGACAGGGTATGAAAAACTGTTTTTT.